This T cell receptor (beta chain) was recovered during a study of T cell responses to AZD1222 COVID-19 vaccine. General observations from the study: Dominant CD4 TCR responses targeted spike regions 160-218 and 743-854. Close to half of all spike-specific TCRs reportedly target regions of the variants that are unmutated. After the peak T cell response, and only then, were repertoires sampled.

The V end was cut by 5 bases, the J end by 3 bases, with 15 bases between. Germline CDR1 reads SGHDT; CDR2 reads YYEEEE. There are 14 residues in the CDR3. The repertoire was sequenced with immunoSEQ multiplex PCR; TCRdb's copy has only in-frame clones and lacks some. The sample yields roughly 70,000 clones, 85% seen once. Note on this clone: What it binds is not known.

This clonotype was obtained from an adult in good health. The genes are TRBV5-6 and TRBJ2-7; D is possibly TRBD1 or TRBD2 (5 bases each). This specimen consisted of peripheral blood, obtained on day 0 of AZD1222 vaccination. Here the CDR3 reads CASSPGTDNYEQYF. Here the CDR3 DNA reads TGTGCCAGCAGTCCTGGGACGGACAACTACGAGCAGTACTTC. Supplemented by reference TRBV5-6 and TRBJ2-7, the full variable domain reads DAGVTQSPTHLIKTRGQQVTLRCSPKSGHDTVSWYQQALGQGPQFIFQYYEEEERQRGNFPDRFSGHQFPNYSSELNVNALLLGDSALYLCASSPGTDNYEQYFGPGTRLTVT.